This record looks at one TCR beta chain sequence and its context. TCRdb's copy holds only in-frame clones and misses some; the assay was immunoSEQ multiplex PCR. The sample lists around 50,000 clones, around 89% seen once, with approximately 13% in the top ten. Time point meaning: cycle 4 day 1 (C4D1), after six to seven weeks of nivolumab. All the patients suffered relapse after autologous stem cell transplantation, and brentuximab vedotin exposure differed. The data were taken from a study of PD-1 blockade in classical Hodgkin lymphoma. The germline V gene encodes CDR1 MNHEY and CDR2 SVGAGI. CDR3 length: 11 residues. V was clipped by 4 bases and J by 6 bases, with 5 bases between them.

The chain has TRBV6-5 and TRBJ2-3; D is perhaps TRBD2 (5 bases). This receptor was taken from a human donor with classical Hodgkin lymphoma. This sample comprised peripheral blood mononuclear cells (PBMCs), obtained before the fourth cycle of nivolumab. CDR3 in amino acids: CASSSGDTQYF. DNA of the CDR3: TGTGCCAGCAGTTCGGGGGATACGCAGTATTTT.